The rows below give T cell receptor beta chains drawn from one sample of a study of cytomegalovirus exposure and HLA in healthy donors. Sequencing used immunoSEQ multiplex PCR; TCRdb keeps in-frame clones, though not all of them. Among 85,000 to 130,000 clones, about 80% were seen once, and the ten largest hold roughly 4.9%. Material: PBMCs. Receptors were obtained from a young woman in good health and CMV-seropositive. Each CDR3 is given without its conserved first and last residue. Each record gives: J gene, V gene, CDR3 protein.

j_gene: TRBJ2-3; v_gene: TRBV28; CDR3aa: ASSATERLTDTQY
j_gene: TRBJ2-3; v_gene: TRBV7-9; CDR3aa: ASSLGRSHNTQY
j_gene: TRBJ1-4; v_gene: TRBV18; CDR3aa: ASSPGREDEKLF
j_gene: TRBJ2-2; v_gene: TRBV2; CDR3aa: ASSERGTNTGELF
j_gene: TRBJ1-2; v_gene: TRBV30; CDR3aa: ACSGQGDYGYT
j_gene: TRBJ2-7; v_gene: TRBV7-2; CDR3aa: ASSLVGTVSYEQY
j_gene: TRBJ2-7; v_gene: TRBV28; CDR3aa: ASSLFGGAGGPYEQY
j_gene: TRBJ2-6; v_gene: TRBV30; CDR3aa: AWSVQAFGANVLT
j_gene: TRBJ2-1; v_gene: TRBV7-3; CDR3aa: ASSPWESYNEQF
j_gene: TRBJ1-1; v_gene: TRBV2; CDR3aa: ASSVGQNTEAF
j_gene: TRBJ1-2; v_gene: TRBV30; CDR3aa: AWNPGKAARGGYT
j_gene: TRBJ2-5; v_gene: TRBV9; CDR3aa: ASSVGAGEKTQY
j_gene: TRBJ2-5; v_gene: TRBV30; CDR3aa: AWWGRGQETQY
j_gene: TRBJ2-7; v_gene: TRBV13; CDR3aa: ASSAGRIYEQY
j_gene: TRBJ2-7; v_gene: TRBV5-6; CDR3aa: ASSITTRPYEQY
j_gene: TRBJ1-3; v_gene: TRBV10-3; CDR3aa: AISEGGAGNTIY
j_gene: TRBJ2-2; v_gene: TRBV27; CDR3aa: ASSHQGFSNTGELF
j_gene: TRBJ2-2; v_gene: TRBV30; CDR3aa: AWRPTVLAGGATGELF
j_gene: TRBJ2-3; v_gene: TRBV5-6; CDR3aa: ASSLDRGQRGTQY
j_gene: TRBJ1-5; v_gene: TRBV19; CDR3aa: ASSTGTGSNQPQH
j_gene: TRBJ2-7; v_gene: TRBV30; CDR3aa: AWSVGTGGPYEQY
j_gene: TRBJ2-2; v_gene: TRBV2; CDR3aa: ASGTGGKTGELF
j_gene: TRBJ1-5; v_gene: TRBV19; CDR3aa: ASSGRTGQPQH
j_gene: TRBJ1-5; v_gene: TRBV7-8; CDR3aa: ASSLGTGISQPQH
j_gene: TRBJ2-7; v_gene: TRBV4-1; CDR3aa: ASSPHQGTSGTSYEQY
j_gene: TRBJ1-5; v_gene: TRBV19; CDR3aa: ASSIPSGGEWQKRQPQH
j_gene: TRBJ2-7; v_gene: TRBV25-1; CDR3aa: ASSFRRVGTGDEQY
j_gene: TRBJ1-2; v_gene: TRBV2; CDR3aa: ASSRQGDGYT
j_gene: TRBJ2-1; v_gene: TRBV6-5; CDR3aa: ATRAVGGVDNEQF
j_gene: TRBJ1-4; v_gene: TRBV2; CDR3aa: ASSERQLATNEKLF
j_gene: TRBJ1-5; v_gene: TRBV28; CDR3aa: ASSFSGTDQPQH
j_gene: TRBJ1-1; v_gene: TRBV6-1; CDR3aa: ASSVQGALNTEAF
j_gene: TRBJ1-5; v_gene: TRBV6-1; CDR3aa: ASSGGTGLNQPQH
j_gene: TRBJ2-1; v_gene: TRBV6-5; CDR3aa: ASTEGGDNEQF
j_gene: TRBJ2-5; v_gene: TRBV6-5; CDR3aa: ASRIGQGTSVTQY
j_gene: TRBJ2-7; v_gene: TRBV25-1; CDR3aa: ASSRPGQGYEQY
j_gene: TRBJ2-5; v_gene: TRBV7-3; CDR3aa: ASSLSTVETQY
j_gene: TRBJ1-6; v_gene: TRBV6-1; CDR3aa: ASLRDSNSPLH
j_gene: TRBJ2-1; v_gene: TRBV29-1; CDR3aa: SGTSSGNYNEQF
j_gene: TRBJ1-2; v_gene: TRBV5-1; CDR3aa: ASSLDRPTNYGYT
j_gene: TRBJ2-5; v_gene: TRBV28; CDR3aa: ASRTRTDSYQETQY
j_gene: TRBJ2-2; v_gene: TRBV4-1; CDR3aa: ASRQDLGRAFDTGELF
j_gene: TRBJ2-7; v_gene: TRBV28; CDR3aa: ASRSPGTNTYEQY
j_gene: TRBJ1-4; v_gene: TRBV30; CDR3aa: AWSTPSNGEKLF
j_gene: TRBJ2-5; v_gene: TRBV28; CDR3aa: ASSHGLAGDWETQY
j_gene: TRBJ2-7; v_gene: TRBV6-1; CDR3aa: ASSELTIY
j_gene: TRBJ2-1; v_gene: TRBV11-3; CDR3aa: ASSPEEAGNNEQF
j_gene: TRBJ2-2; v_gene: TRBV6-5; CDR3aa: ASSYAGSNTGELF
j_gene: TRBJ2-2; v_gene: TRBV5-8; CDR3aa: ASSFLAGGTGELF
j_gene: TRBJ2-3; v_gene: TRBV9; CDR3aa: ASSAQGSSTDTQY
j_gene: TRBJ2-3; v_gene: TRBV5-4; CDR3aa: ASGLAGGLRDTQY